This T cell receptor (beta chain) was identified in a study of human versus mouse CDR3 diversity and MHC coevolution (dated by TCRdb to the late 2010s). Context from the whole study: According to reports, the immunoSEQ assay can detect one in 200,000 T cells and keeps multiplex PCR amplification bias to a minimum. Valid reads per sample ranged from about 0.6 x 10^7 to 1.8 x 10^7 across mouse and human samples. Repertoires of human naive CD4 T cells were used as a reference for TCR selection on multiple MHC II alleles and were compared against human-TCR-locus transgenic mice carrying single MHC II. The human cohort was made up of three healthy volunteer blood donors, who at collection were aged 30 to 40, 40 to 49 and 60 to 69, one donor in each range.

On this clone: No cognate antigen has been identified for it. No qualities accompany the bases; no much larger clone lies one base away.

On the study overall, not on this receptor specifically: Most of the three human donors showed the lowest clonal inequality scores among all compared groups. The largest TCR beta repertoire according to iCHAO1 estimates belonged to humans, at 1.6 million or so clonotypes, a result attributed likely to selection by multiple MHC II molecules. Because human T cells were selected on several MHC II alleles, repertoire diversity was not considered directly comparable between humans and mice. On average, humans had more CDR3 deletions and insertions than mice, indicating greater exonuclease and TdT activity.

The QIAGEN blood and tissue kit was used to extract genomic DNA from sorted cells, and the DNA was quantified on a NanoDrop 1000. The immunoSEQ platform deep sequenced and quantified TCR alpha and beta chains by multiplex PCR of genomic DNA. Per the original workflow: Annotation of the TCR sequences relied on IMGT gene and region definitions. Out-of-frame rearrangements were taken as a proxy for the preselection repertoire and were compared with in-frame clonotypes. Repertoire size was estimated with the iCHAO1 estimator supplied with the immunoSEQ platform. Clonal inequality was measured with a Gini index on in-frame amino acid clonotypes, based on the Lorenz curve. The intersect function of the R package tcR was used to count shared clonotypes, and the Jaccard index was used to score similarity. The R prcomp function was used without normalization to run principal component analysis of V, J and V-J usage frequencies. TCRdb stores this immuneACCESS table with in-frame sequences only. Part of the clones is absent; in the studies checked, under half of the shortfall reflects unresolved V genes, and no reason is known for the rest. The V and J calls and clone size are taken from that table; D and trimming were inferred from the DNA. The sample table records fewer than 80,000 clones; 92% of these occur just once. About 0.15% of the sample goes to the ten largest clones.

Naive CD4 T cells, defined as CD45RO-negative and CD62L-positive, were isolated from PBMCs by fluorescence-activated cell sorting. Each donor gave around 54 ml of fresh peripheral blood, from which PBMCs were isolated by Ficoll density centrifugation. All samples were sorted on a FACSAria III instrument and reached purity above 85%. Cut back by 2 bases and 6 bases, the V and J ends lie 11 bases apart. Per the germline V gene (reference sequence), MNHEY is the CDR1 and SMNVEV is the CDR2. The CDR3, from cysteine to phenylalanine, totals 14 residues. Only the CDR3 region is kept as DNA, spanning 42 bases read in frame from base 1.

The clonotype originates from a person aged 25 to 69 in good health. The sequenced sample consisted of naive CD4+ T cells from blood. The cell subset or site label corresponds to: CD45RO-negative CD62L-positive naive CD4 T cells. The chain joins TRBV27 to TRBJ1-5, with TRBD1 as a weak D call on 5 bases. At the DNA level, the sequence is TGTGCCAGCAGTTTAGCAGGGAATGGTCAGCCCCAGCATTTT. Translated, it gives CASSLAGNGQPQHF.